This is a list of T cell receptor beta chains from one sample in a study of radiotherapy plus CTLA-4 blockade in lung cancer. Profiling relied on immunoSEQ multiplex PCR, and the TCRdb table lists in-frame clones only, not all of them. The data hold some 15,000 clones, with around 87% observed a single time. The source material was peripheral blood, sampled from a patient treated with radiotherapy plus ipilimumab. These receptors were obtained from a human donor with non-small cell lung cancer that progressed on radiotherapy plus ipilimumab. Some clones in this sample may be carry-over from other donors' samples. Both conserved end residues are part of each CDR3. The D gene is left open where the match is weak. The size entry is marked missing in some rows and otherwise reads once, few, many or a size class.

NA,15,TRBJ2-7,TRBV14,NA,TGTGCCAGCAGCGACTCTCTCCGGCGCTCCCACGAGCAGTACTTC,CASSDSLRRSHEQYF
TRBD2,13,TRBJ2-1,TRBV19,NA,TGTGCCAGTAGTATTCAGCGGGGCTATGAGCAGTTCTTC,CASSIQRGYEQFF
NA,15,TRBJ1-2,TRBV6-5,NA,TGTGCCAGCAGTTATCGGGTCGAGGGAAACTATGGCTACACCTTC,CASSYRVEGNYGYTF
NA,15,TRBJ2-3,TRBV6-1,NA,TGTGCCAGCAGCACCACAGCTCTGGGCACAGATACGCAGTATTTT,CASSTTALGTDTQYF
NA,14,TRBJ2-7,TRBV11-2,NA,TGTGCCAGCAGCTTACAGGGCGGATCCTACGAGCAGTACTTC,CASSLQGGSYEQYF
NA,15,TRBJ1-1,TRBV28,NA,TGTGCCAGCAGCTCCCTCGGGGGTCCGGACACTGAAGCTTTCTTT,CASSSLGGPDTEAFF
TRBD2,16,TRBJ2-1,TRBV11-2,NA,TGTGCCAGCAGCTTAGCGGGAGGGCCGAGGAGAAATGAGCAGTTCTTC,CASSLAGGPRRNEQFF
TRBD2,15,TRBJ2-3,TRBV11-2,NA,TGTGCCAGCAGCTTAACTAGCGGCAGCACAGATACGCAGTATTTT,CASSLTSGSTDTQYF
TRBD1,14,TRBJ2-2,TRBV27,once,TGTGCCAGCTCGGACAGGGACATTACCGGGGAGCTGTTTTTT,CASSDRDITGELFF
NA,13,TRBJ2-7,TRBV7-9,NA,TGTGCCAGCAGCGTCCCAGGGGCCAACGAGCAGTACTTC,CASSVPGANEQYF
NA,15,TRBJ1-3,TRBV9,NA,TGTGCCAGCAGCGCCCCCGACAGGTCTGGAAACACCATATATTTT,CASSAPDRSGNTIYF
TRBD1,12,TRBJ1-2,TRBV6-5,NA,TGTGCCAGCCAGGGGGCGAGCTATGGCTACACCTTC,CASQGASYGYTF
TRBD1,13,TRBJ2-2,TRBV4-2,NA,TGTGCCAGCACTACAGGGGACACCGGGGAGCTGTTTTTT,CASTTGDTGELFF
NA,14,TRBJ1-5,TRBV27,NA,TGTGCCAGCAGCCCTACAGATTCTAATCAGCCCCAGCATTTT,CASSPTDSNQPQHF
NA,13,TRBJ2-7,TRBV2,NA,TGTGCCAGCGCCGGAGGCATTAACTACGAGCAGTACTTC,CASAGGINYEQYF
TRBD1,18,TRBJ1-5,TRBV7-6,once,TGTGCCAGCAGCCTAGCCCGGGTGGGACAGGGCGACAATCAGCCCCAGCATTTT,CASSLARVGQGDNQPQHF
TRBD2,16,TRBJ2-5,TRBV25-1,NA,TGTGCCAGCAGTGAGCTTGGAGGGAGGGGACAAGAGACCCAGTACTTC,CASSELGGRGQETQYF
NA,11,TRBJ2-1,TRBV5-1,NA,TGCGCCAGCAGCTACTCCCCCGAGCAGTTCTTC,CASSYSPEQFF
NA,13,TRBJ2-1,TRBV18,NA,TGTGCCAGCTCACCCGGACTACTGAATGAGCAGTTCTTC,CASSPGLLNEQFF
TRBD2,17,TRBJ2-4,TRBV2,few,TGTGCCAGCGCATACTTAGAACTAGCGGGAGTCGATAACATTCAGTACTTC,CASAYLELAGVDNIQYF
NA,15,TRBJ2-3,TRBV10-3,NA,TGTGCCACTCAAGACAGGCTGAACAGAGCAGATACGCAGTATTTT,CATQDRLNRADTQYF
TRBD1,15,TRBJ2-1,TRBV10-2,NA,TGCGCCAGCAGGGACAGGCTGAATTTGGACAATGAGCAGTTCTTC,CASRDRLNLDNEQFF
NA,16,TRBJ2-1,TRBV19,NA,TGTGCCAGTAGTAGAGGGTTGGGAGGTAATTCCAATGAGCAGTTCTTC,CASSRGLGGNSNEQFF
NA,13,TRBJ1-4,TRBV6-1,once,TGTGCCAGCAGTGCGGACAGTTATGAAAAACTGTTTTTT,CASSADSYEKLFF
NA,14,TRBJ1-1,TRBV19,NA,TGTGCCAGTAACCCAGCAGGGCGGAACACTGAAGCTTTCTTT,CASNPAGRNTEAFF
NA,14,TRBJ2-7,TRBV27,once,TGTGCCAGCAGTGAGGGGACTGCGAGCTACGAGCAGTACTTC,CASSEGTASYEQYF
TRBD2,16,TRBJ2-3,TRBV6-6,NA,TGTGCCAGCAGTCCCCCGGGACTAGCGGGAGGGGATACGCAGTATTTT,CASSPPGLAGGDTQYF
TRBD2,14,TRBJ2-3,TRBV7-3,NA,TGTGCCAGCAGCCCCGGACTAGCCACAGATACGCAGTATTTT,CASSPGLATDTQYF
TRBD2,14,TRBJ2-1,TRBV11-2,NA,TGTGCCAGCAGCCCCGGGACTAGCGTATTTTACCAGTTCTTC,CASSPGTSVFYQFF
NA,13,TRBJ1-5,TRBV6-1,NA,TGTGCCAGCAGTGGTCAGGACTTTCAGCCCCAGCATTTT,CASSGQDFQPQHF
NA,12,TRBJ1-5,TRBV29-1,NA,TGCAGCGTTGAGTCGGAGGGTCAGCCCCAGCATTTT,CSVESEGQPQHF
NA,15,TRBJ1-1,TRBV7-2,once,TGTGCCAGCAGCTCCCTAATGGGGGGGGCCACTGAAGCTTTCTTT,CASSSLMGGATEAFF
NA,16,TRBJ2-6,TRBV6-4,NA,TGTGCCAGCAGTATGTTTCCCGTCTCTGGGGCCAACGTCCTGACTTTC,CASSMFPVSGANVLTF
TRBD1,15,TRBJ1-1,TRBV4-1,large,TGCGCCAGCAGACCGGGACAGGGGTTTGTGACTGAAGCTTTCTTT,CASRPGQGFVTEAFF
NA,17,TRBJ2-2,TRBV9,NA,TGTGCCAGCAGCACCCGCCTCGAGGCAGGGGTCACCGGGGAGCTGTTTTTT,CASSTRLEAGVTGELFF
TRBD1,18,TRBJ1-1,TRBV12-5,NA,TGTGCTAGTGGTTTGGTTATCGGAACAGGGGGCCCTCCTACTGAAGCTTTCTTT,CASGLVIGTGGPPTEAFF
NA,15,TRBJ1-1,TRBV7-2,NA,TGTGCCAGCAGTATCCACTCTGGAGGGAGGACTGAAGCTTTCTTT,CASSIHSGGRTEAFF
TRBD1,13,TRBJ2-1,TRBV7-3,NA,TGTGCCAGCAGGAAAATGACAGGGGGTGAGCAGTTCTTC,CASRKMTGGEQFF
TRBD2,16,TRBJ2-5,TRBV27,NA,TGTGCCAGCAGTTTATTACCTAGCGGGATTCAAGAGACCCAGTACTTC,CASSLLPSGIQETQYF
NA,14,TRBJ1-5,TRBV2,NA,TGTGCCAGCAATCTCGGCAGGGTCAATCAGCCCCAGCATTTT,CASNLGRVNQPQHF
NA,13,TRBJ1-1,TRBV19,NA,TGTGCCAGTAGTAGATCGGGTACACTTGAAGCTTTCTTT,CASSRSGTLEAFF
NA,16,TRBJ1-1,TRBV4-1,NA,TGCGCCAGCAGCCAAGTGTACGCCGGGGGGGGCACTGAAGCTTTCTTT,CASSQVYAGGGTEAFF
NA,13,TRBJ1-4,TRBV10-3,few,TGTGCCATCACCACGGACATCGGTGAAAAACTGTTTTTT,CAITTDIGEKLFF
NA,15,TRBJ2-7,TRBV4-1,NA,TGCGCCAGCAGCCCCAGGCATCAAGAAGCCTACGAGCAGTACTTC,CASSPRHQEAYEQYF
TRBD1,17,TRBJ1-1,TRBV28,NA,TGTGCCAGCAGTCCCCTGACAGGGGGCCCCTCGAACACTGAAGCTTTCTTT,CASSPLTGGPSNTEAFF
TRBD1,16,TRBJ1-5,TRBV4-1,NA,TGCGCCAGCAGCCCTTGGACAGGGGTTAGCAATCAGCCCCAGCATTTT,CASSPWTGVSNQPQHF
NA,14,TRBJ2-7,TRBV9,NA,TGTGCCAGCAGCGTAGCTCTATCGGGTAACGAGCAGTACTTC,CASSVALSGNEQYF
TRBD2,21,TRBJ2-1,TRBV15,NA,TGTGCCACCAGCAGCCCGGGGGGGGGACTAGCGGGAGTGAGCACCTACAATGAGCAGTTCTTC,CATSSPGGGLAGVSTYNEQFF
TRBD1,14,TRBJ2-7,TRBV5-6,NA,TGTGCCAGCAGCTGGGACAGGGGGACATACGAGCAGTACTTC,CASSWDRGTYEQYF
TRBD1,15,TRBJ2-5,TRBV9,NA,TGTGCCAGCAGTTACGGGACAGGGGGCCAAGAGACCCAGTACTTC,CASSYGTGGQETQYF
NA,14,TRBJ1-4,TRBV5-6,NA,TGTGCCAGCAGCTCTCGGTCGGACTTAGAAAAACTGTTTTTT,CASSSRSDLEKLFF
NA,11,TRBJ2-1,TRBV5-1,NA,TGCGCCAGCAGCGATGCTAGCTTAGTTTTCTTC,CASSDASLVFF
NA,15,TRBJ1-5,TRBV5-1,NA,TGCGCCAGCAGCTTGGGTGACAGCCTCAATCAGCCCCAGCATTTT,CASSLGDSLNQPQHF
NA,12,TRBJ1-4,TRBV18,NA,TGTGCCAGCTCAGATAACGAGGAAAAACTGTTTTTT,CASSDNEEKLFF